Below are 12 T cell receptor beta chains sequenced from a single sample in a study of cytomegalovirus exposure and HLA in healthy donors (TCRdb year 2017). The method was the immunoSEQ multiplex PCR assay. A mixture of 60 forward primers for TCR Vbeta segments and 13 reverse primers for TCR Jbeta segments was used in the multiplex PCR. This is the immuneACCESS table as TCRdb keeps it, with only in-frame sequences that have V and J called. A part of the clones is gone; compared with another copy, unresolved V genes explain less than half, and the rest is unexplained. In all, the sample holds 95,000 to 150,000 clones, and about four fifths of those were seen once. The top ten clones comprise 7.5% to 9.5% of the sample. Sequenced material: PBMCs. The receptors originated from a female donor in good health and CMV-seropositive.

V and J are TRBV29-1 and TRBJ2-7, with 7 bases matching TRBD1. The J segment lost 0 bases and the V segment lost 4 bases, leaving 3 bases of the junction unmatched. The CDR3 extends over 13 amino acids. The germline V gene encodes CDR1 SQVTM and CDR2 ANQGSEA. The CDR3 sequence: CSVATGDSYEQYF. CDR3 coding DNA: TGCAGCGTTGCCACAGGGGACTCCTACGAGCAGTACTTC.

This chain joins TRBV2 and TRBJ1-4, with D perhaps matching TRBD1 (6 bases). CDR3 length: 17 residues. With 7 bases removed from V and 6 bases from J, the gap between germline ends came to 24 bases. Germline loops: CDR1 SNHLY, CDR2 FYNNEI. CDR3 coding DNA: TGTGCCAGCACCCCCGGGGGGCAGGGAGTAGAAGATGAAAAACTGTTTTTT. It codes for CASTPGGQGVEDEKLFF.

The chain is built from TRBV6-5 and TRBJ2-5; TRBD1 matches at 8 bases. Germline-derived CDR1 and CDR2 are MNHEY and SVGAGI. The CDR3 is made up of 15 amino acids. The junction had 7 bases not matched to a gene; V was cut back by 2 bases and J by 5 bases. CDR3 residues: CASSYVRGPGETQYF. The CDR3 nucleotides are TGTGCCAGCAGTTACGTCAGGGGGCCTGGGGAGACCCAGTACTTC.

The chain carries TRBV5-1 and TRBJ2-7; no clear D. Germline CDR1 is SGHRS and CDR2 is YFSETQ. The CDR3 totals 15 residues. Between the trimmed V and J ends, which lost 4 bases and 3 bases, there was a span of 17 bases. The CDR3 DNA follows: TGCGCCAGCAGCCTTGGGCACCCTAATGACTACGAGCAGTACTTC. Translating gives CASSLGHPNDYEQYF.

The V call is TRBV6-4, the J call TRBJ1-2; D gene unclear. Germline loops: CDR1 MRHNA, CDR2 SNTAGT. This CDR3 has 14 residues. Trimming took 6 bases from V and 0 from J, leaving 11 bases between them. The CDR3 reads CASRATATNYGYTF. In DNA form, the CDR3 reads TGTGCCAGCAGGGCCACAGCTACTAACTATGGCTACACCTTC.

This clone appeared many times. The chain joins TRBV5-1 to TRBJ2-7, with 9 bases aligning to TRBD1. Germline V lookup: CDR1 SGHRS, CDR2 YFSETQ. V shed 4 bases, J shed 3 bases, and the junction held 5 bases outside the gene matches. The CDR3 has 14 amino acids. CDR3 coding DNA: TGCGCCAGCAGCACGGGGACAGGGATCTACGAGCAGTACTTC. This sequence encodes CASSTGTGIYEQYF.

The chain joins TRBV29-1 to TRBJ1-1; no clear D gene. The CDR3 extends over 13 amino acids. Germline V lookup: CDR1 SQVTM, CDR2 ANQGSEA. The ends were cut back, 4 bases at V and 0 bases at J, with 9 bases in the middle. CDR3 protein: CSVATQMNTEAFF. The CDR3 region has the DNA TGCAGCGTTGCCACGCAGATGAACACTGAAGCTTTCTTT.

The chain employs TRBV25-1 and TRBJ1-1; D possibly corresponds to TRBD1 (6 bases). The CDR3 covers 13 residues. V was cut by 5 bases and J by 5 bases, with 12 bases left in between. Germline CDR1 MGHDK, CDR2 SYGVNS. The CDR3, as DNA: TGTGCCAGCAGTATCAGGGGAGGGACTGAAGCTTTCTTT. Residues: CASSIRGGTEAFF.

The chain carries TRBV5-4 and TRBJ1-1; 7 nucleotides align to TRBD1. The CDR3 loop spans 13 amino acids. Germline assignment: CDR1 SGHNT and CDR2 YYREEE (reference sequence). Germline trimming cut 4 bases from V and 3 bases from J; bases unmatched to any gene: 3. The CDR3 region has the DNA TGTGCCAGCAGCCTAGACAGGGACACTGAAGCTTTCTTT. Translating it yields CASSLDRDTEAFF. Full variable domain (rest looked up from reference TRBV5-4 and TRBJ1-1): ETGVTQSPTHLIKTRGQQVTLRCSSQSGHNTVSWYQQALGQGPQFIFQYYREEENGRGNFPPRFSGLQFPNYSSELNVNALELDDSALYLCASSLDRDTEAFFGQGTRLTVV.

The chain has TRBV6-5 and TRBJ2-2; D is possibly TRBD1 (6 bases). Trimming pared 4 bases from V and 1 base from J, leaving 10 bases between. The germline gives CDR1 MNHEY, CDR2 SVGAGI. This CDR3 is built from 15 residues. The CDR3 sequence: CASSWSGVNTGELFF. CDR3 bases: TGTGCCAGCAGTTGGTCAGGGGTGAACACCGGGGAGCTGTTTTTT.

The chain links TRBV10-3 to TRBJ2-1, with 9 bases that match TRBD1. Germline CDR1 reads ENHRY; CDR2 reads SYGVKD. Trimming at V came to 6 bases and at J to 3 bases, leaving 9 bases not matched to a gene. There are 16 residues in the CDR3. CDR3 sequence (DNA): TGTGCCATCAGGCGGACAGGGGCGGAACTCTACAATGAGCAGTTCTTC. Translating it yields CAIRRTGAELYNEQFF.

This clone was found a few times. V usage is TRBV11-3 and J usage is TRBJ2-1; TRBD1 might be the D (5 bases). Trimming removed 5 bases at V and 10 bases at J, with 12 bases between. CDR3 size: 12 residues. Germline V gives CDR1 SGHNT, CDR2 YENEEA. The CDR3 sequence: CASSPGSGEQFF. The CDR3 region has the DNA TGTGCCAGCAGCCCTGGGTCAGGGGAGCAGTTCTTC.